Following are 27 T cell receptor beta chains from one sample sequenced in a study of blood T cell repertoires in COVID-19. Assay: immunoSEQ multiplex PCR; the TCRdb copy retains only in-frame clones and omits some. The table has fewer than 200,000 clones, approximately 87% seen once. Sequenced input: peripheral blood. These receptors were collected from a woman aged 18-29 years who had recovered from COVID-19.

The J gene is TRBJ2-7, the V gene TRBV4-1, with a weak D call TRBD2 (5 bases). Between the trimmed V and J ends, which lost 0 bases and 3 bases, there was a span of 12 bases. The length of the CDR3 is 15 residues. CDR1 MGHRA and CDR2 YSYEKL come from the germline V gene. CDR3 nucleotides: TGCGCCAGCAGCCAAGAAGGAGTAGGAGGCTACGAGCAGTACGTC. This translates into CASSQEGVGGYEQYV.

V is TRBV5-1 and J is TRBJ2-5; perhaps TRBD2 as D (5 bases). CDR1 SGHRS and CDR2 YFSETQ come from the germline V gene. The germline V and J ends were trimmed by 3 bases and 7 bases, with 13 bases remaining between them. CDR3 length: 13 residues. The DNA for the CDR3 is TGCGCCAGCAGCTATCCCGCCGAGGGGACCCAGTACTTC. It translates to CASSYPAEGTQYF.

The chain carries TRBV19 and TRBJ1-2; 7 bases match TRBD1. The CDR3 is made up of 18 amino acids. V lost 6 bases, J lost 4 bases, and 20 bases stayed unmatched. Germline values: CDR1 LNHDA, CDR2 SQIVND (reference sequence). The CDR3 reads CASRPNTGTASVGYGYTF. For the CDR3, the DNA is TGTGCCAGTAGGCCGAACACCGGGACAGCCAGCGTAGGCTATGGCTACACCTTC.

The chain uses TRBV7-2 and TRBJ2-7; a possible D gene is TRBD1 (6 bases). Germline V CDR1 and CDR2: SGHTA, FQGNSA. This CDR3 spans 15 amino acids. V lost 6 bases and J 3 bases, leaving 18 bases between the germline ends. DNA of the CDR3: TGTGCCAGCAGTCAGTATGCCCAGGGGTTCTACGAGCAGTACTTC. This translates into CASSQYAQGFYEQYF.

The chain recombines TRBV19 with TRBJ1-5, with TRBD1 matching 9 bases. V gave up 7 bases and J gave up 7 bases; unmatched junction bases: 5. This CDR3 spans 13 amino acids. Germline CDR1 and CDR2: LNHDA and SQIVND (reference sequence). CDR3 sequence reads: CASMDRGRQPQHF. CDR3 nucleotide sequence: TGTGCCAGTATGGACAGGGGTCGACAGCCCCAGCATTTT. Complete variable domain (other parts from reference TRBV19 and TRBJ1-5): DGGITQSPKYLFRKEGQNVTLSCEQNLNHDAMYWYRQDPGQGLRLIYYSQIVNDFQKGDIAEGYSVSREKKESFPLTVTSAQKNPTAFYLCASMDRGRQPQHFGDGTRLSIL.

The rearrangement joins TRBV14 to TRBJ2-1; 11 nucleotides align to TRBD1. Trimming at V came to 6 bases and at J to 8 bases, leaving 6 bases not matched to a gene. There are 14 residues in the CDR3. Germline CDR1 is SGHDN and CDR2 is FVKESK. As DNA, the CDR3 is TGTGCCAGCAGAAGGGGACAGGGGGACTATGAGCAGTTCTTC. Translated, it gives CASRRGQGDYEQFF.

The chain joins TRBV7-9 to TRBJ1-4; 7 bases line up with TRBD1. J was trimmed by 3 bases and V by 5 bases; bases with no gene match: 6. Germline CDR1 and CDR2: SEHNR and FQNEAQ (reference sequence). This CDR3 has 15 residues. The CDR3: CASSPRTGANEKLFF. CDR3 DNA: TGTGCCAGCAGCCCCAGAACAGGGGCTAATGAAAAACTGTTTTTT.

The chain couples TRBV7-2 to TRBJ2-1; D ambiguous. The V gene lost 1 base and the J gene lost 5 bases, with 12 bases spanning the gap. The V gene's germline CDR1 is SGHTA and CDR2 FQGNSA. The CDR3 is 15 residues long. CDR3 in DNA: TGTGCCAGCAGCTTAGTCCCGTTAGAAAACAATGAGCAGTTCTTC. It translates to CASSLVPLENNEQFF.

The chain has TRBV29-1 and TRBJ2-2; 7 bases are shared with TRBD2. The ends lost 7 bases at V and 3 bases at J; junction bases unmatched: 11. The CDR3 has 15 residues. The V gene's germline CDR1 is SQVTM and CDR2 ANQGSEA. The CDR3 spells CSAKDVAGDTGELFF. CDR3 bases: TGCAGCGCCAAGGACGTCGCGGGGGACACCGGGGAGCTGTTTTTT.

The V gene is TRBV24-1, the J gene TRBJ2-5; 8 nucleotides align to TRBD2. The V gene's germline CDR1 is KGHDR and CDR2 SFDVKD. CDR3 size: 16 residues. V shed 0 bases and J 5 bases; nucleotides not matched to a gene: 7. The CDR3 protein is CATSDLNREGGETQYF. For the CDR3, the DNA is TGTGCCACCAGTGATTTGAACCGGGAGGGCGGGGAGACCCAGTACTTC.

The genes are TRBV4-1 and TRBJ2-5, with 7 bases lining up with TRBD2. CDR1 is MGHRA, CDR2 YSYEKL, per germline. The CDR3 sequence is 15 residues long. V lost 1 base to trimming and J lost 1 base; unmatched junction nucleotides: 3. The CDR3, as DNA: TGCGCCAGCAGCCAAGTATGGGGGGGCCAAGAGACCCAGTACTTC. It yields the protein CASSQVWGGQETQYF.

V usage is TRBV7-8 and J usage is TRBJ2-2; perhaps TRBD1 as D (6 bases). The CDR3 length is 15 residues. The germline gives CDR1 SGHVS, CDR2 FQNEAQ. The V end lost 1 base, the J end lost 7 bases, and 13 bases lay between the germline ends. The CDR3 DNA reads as TGTGCCAGCAGCTTAGGTCAGGGGTTCGGCGGGGAGCTGTTTTTT. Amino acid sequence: CASSLGQGFGGELFF.

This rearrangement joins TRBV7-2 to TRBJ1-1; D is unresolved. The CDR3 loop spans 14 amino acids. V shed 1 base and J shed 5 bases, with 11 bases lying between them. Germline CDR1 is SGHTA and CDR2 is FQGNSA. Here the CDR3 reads CASSLEVGRTEAFF. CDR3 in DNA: TGTGCCAGCAGCTTAGAGGTGGGGAGGACTGAAGCTTTCTTT.

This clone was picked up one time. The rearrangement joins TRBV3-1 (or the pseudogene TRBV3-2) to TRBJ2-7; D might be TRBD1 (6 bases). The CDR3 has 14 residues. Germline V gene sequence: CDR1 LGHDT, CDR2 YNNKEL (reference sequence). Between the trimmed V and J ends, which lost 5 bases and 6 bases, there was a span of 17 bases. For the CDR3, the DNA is TGTGCCAGCAGCTCCGGGACACTAGGATTCGAGCAGTACTTC. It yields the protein CASSSGTLGFEQYF.

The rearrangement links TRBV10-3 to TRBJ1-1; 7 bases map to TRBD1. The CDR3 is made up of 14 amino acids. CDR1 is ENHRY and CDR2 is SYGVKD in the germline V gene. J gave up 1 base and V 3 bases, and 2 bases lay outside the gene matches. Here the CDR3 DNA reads TGTGCCATCAGTGATCAGGGGGGGAACACTGAAGCTTTCTTT. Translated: CAISDQGGNTEAFF.

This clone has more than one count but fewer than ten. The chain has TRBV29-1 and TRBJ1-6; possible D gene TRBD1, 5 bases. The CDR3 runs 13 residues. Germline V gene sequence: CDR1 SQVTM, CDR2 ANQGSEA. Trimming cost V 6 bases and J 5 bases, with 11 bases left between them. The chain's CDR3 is CSVRQTHNSPLHF. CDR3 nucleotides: TGCAGCGTGAGACAGACTCATAATTCACCCCTCCACTTT. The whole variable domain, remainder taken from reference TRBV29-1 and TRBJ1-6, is SAVISQKPSRDICQRGTSLTIQCQVDSQVTMMFWYRQQPGQSLTLIATANQGSEATYESGFVIDKFPISRPNLTFSTLTVSNMSPEDSSIYLCSVRQTHNSPLHFGNGTRLTVT.

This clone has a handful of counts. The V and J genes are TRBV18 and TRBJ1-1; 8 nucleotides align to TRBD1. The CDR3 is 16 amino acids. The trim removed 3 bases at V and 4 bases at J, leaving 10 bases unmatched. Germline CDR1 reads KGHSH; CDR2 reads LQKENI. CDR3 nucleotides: TGTGCCAGCTCACCCCAGGGGGCAAGTAGTGGCACTGAAGCTTTCTTT. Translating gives CASSPQGASSGTEAFF.

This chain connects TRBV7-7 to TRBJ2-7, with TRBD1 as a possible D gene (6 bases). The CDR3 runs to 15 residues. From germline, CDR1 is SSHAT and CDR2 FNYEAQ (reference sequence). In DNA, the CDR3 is TGTGCTAGCAGCCATCGGGTGGGGGCTTTCTACGAGCAGTACGTC. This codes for CASSHRVGAFYEQYV.

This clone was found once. The chain's CDR3 is CASRATLEQFF. Here the CDR3 DNA reads TGCGCCAGCAGAGCGACCCTCGAGCAGTTCTTC. The genes are TRBV5-1 and TRBJ2-1; D is undetermined. This CDR3 comprises 11 residues. Germline CDR1 is SGHRS and CDR2 is YFSETQ. V was trimmed by 5 bases and J by 10 bases, leaving 10 bases between them. Variable domain in full (rest from reference TRBV5-1 and TRBJ2-1): KAGVTQTPRYLIKTRGQQVTLSCSPISGHRSVSWYQQTPGQGLQFLFEYFSETQRNKGNFPGRFSGRQFSNSRSEMNVSTLELGDSALYLCASRATLEQFFGPGTRLTVL.

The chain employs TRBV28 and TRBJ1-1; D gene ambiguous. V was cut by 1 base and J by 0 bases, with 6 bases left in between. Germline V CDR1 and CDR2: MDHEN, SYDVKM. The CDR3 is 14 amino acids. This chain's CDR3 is CASSLFGMNTEAFF. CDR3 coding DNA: TGTGCCAGCAGTTTATTCGGGATGAACACTGAAGCTTTCTTT.

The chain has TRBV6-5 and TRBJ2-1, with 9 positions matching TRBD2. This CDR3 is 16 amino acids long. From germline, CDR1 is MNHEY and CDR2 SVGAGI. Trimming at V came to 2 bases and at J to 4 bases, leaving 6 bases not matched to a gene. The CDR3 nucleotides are TGTGCCAGCAGTTACCCGACGACTAGCGGATACAATGAGCAGTTCTTC. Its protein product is CASSYPTTSGYNEQFF.

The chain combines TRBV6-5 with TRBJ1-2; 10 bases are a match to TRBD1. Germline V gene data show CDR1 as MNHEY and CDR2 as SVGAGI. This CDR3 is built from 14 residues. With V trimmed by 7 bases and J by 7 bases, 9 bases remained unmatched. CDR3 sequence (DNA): TGTGCCAGCAAGACAGGGGGCGAGTCACGTGGCTACACCTTC. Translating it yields CASKTGGESRGYTF.

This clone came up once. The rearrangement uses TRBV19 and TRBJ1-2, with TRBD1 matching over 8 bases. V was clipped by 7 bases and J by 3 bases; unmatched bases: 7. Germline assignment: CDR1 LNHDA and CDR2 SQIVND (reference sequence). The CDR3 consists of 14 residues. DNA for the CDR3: TGTGCCAGTAACGTGGACAGGGCTGACTATGGCTACACCTTC. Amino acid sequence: CASNVDRADYGYTF.

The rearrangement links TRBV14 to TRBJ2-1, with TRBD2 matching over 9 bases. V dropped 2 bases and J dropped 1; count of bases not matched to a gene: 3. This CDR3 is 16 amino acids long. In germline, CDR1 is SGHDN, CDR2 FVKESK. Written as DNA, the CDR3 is TGTGCCAGCAGCCAAACTAGCGGGCATTCCTACAATGAGCAGTTCTTC. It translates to CASSQTSGHSYNEQFF.

The CDR3 reads CASSPGGYNEQFF. The CDR3 nucleotides are TGTGCCAGCAGCCCCGGTGGCTACAATGAGCAGTTCTTC. The V gene is TRBV5-4, the J gene TRBJ2-1; D call uncertain. Germline loops: CDR1 SGHNT, CDR2 YYREEE (reference sequence). Trimming removed 4 bases from V and 3 bases from J, with 8 bases in between. This CDR3 is 13 amino acids long. Filled out from reference TRBV5-4 and TRBJ2-1, the complete variable domain reads ETGVTQSPTHLIKTRGQQVTLRCSSQSGHNTVSWYQQALGQGPQFIFQYYREEENGRGNFPPRFSGLQFPNYSSELNVNALELDDSALYLCASSPGGYNEQFFGPGTRLTVL.

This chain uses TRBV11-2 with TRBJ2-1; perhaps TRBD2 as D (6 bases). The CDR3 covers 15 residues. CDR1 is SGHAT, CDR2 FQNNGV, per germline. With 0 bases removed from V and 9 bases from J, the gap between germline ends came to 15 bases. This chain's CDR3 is CASSLDETRVLEQFF. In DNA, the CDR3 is TGTGCCAGCAGCTTAGACGAGACTAGGGTACTTGAGCAGTTCTTC.

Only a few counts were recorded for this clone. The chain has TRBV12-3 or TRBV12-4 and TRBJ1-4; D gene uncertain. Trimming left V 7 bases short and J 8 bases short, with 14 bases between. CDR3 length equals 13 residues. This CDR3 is CASTVGLREKLFF. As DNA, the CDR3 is TGTGCCAGCACCGTCGGACTGCGGGAAAAACTGTTTTTT.